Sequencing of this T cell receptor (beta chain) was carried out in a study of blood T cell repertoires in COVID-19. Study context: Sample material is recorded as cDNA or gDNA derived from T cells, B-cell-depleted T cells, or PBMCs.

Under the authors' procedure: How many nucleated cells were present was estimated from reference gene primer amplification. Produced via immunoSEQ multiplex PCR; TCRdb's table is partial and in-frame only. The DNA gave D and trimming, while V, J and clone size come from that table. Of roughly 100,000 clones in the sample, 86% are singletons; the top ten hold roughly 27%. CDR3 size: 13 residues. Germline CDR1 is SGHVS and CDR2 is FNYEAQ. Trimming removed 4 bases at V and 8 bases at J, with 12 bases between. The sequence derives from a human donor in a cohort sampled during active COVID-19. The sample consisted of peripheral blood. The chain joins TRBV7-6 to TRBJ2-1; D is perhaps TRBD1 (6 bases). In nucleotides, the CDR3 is TGTGCCAGCAGCTACCGCAGGGGAGATGAGCAGTTCTTC. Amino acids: CASSYRRGDEQFF.